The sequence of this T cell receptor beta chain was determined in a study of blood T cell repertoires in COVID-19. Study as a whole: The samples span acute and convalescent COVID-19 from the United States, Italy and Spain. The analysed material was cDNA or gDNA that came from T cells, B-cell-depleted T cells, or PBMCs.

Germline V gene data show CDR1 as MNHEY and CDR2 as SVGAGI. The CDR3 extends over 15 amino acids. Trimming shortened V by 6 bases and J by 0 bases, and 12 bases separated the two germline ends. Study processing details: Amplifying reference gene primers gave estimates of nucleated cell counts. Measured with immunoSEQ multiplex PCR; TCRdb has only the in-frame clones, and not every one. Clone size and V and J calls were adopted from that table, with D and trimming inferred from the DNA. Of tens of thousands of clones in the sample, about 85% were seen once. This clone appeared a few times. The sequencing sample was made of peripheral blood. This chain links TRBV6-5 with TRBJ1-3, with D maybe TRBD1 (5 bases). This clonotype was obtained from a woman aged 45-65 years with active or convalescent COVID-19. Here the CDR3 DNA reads TGTGCCAGCAGAGCAGGGACTTTCTCTGGAAACACCATATATTTT. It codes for CASRAGTFSGNTIYF.